The 30 T cell receptor beta chains given below trace back to one sample, sequenced in a study of T cell responses to AZD1222 COVID-19 vaccine. The data were produced by immunoSEQ multiplex PCR, yet TCRdb's version contains in-frame clones alone and is incomplete. The repertoire holds around 120,000 clones, with about 92% as singletons. This specimen was peripheral blood, taken 28 days after the second AZD1222 dose. These TCRs come from an adult who received the AZD1222 COVID-19 vaccine.

The rearrangement uses TRBV28 and TRBJ1-5; 9 nucleotides line up with TRBD1. From germline, CDR1 is MDHEN and CDR2 SYDVKM. There are 15 residues in the CDR3. V dropped 6 bases and J dropped 7; count of bases not matched to a gene: 10. Here the CDR3 reads CASSPGQGSRQPQHF. The DNA of the CDR3 is TGTGCCAGCAGCCCAGGACAGGGGTCACGCCAGCCCCAGCATTTT. The full variable domain, rest sourced from reference TRBV28 and TRBJ1-5, is DVKVTQSSRYLVKRTGEKVFLECVQDMDHENMFWYRQDPGLGLRLIYFSYDVKMKEKGDIPEGYSVSREKKERFSLILESASTNQTSMYLCASSPGQGSRQPQHFGDGTRLSIL.

This chain links TRBV18 with TRBJ2-5; D ambiguous. V lost 5 bases and J 1 base, leaving 8 bases between the germline ends. This CDR3 is built from 13 residues. CDR1 is KGHSH, CDR2 LQKENI, per germline. DNA of the CDR3: TGTGCCAGCTCATCAGAGCCCCAAGAGACCCAGTACTTC. Protein product: CASSSEPQETQYF.

The chain combines TRBV5-6 with TRBJ1-1; tentative D call: TRBD1 (6 bases). CDR3 length: 15 amino acids. Trimming took 5 bases from V and 0 from J, leaving 14 bases between them. CDR1 SGHDT and CDR2 YYEEEE come from the germline V gene. CDR3 protein: CASRPEGGLNTEAFF. As DNA, the CDR3 is TGTGCCAGCAGGCCTGAAGGGGGGTTGAACACTGAAGCTTTCTTT. The full variable domain, in which reference TRBV5-6 and TRBJ1-1 provide the parts outside the CDR3, is DAGVTQSPTHLIKTRGQQVTLRCSPKSGHDTVSWYQQALGQGPQFIFQYYEEEERQRGNFPDRFSGHQFPNYSSELNVNALLLGDSALYLCASRPEGGLNTEAFFGQGTRLTVV.

The gene calls are TRBV24-1 and TRBJ1-2, with 7 bases fitting TRBD1. V dropped 4 bases and J dropped 4; count of bases not matched to a gene: 11. The germline V gene encodes CDR1 KGHDR and CDR2 SFDVKD. This CDR3 spans 16 amino acids. The CDR3 protein is CATSECGNRTGYGYTF. CDR3 DNA: TGTGCCACCAGTGAATGCGGAAACAGGACAGGCTATGGCTACACCTTC.

This rearrangement joins TRBV9 to TRBJ1-1, with unresolved D. The V and J ends lost 0 bases and 6 bases respectively, with 9 bases between them. The germline gives CDR1 SGDLS, CDR2 YYNGEE. The CDR3 runs to 13 residues. CDR3 in amino acids: CASSVDGISEAFF. As DNA, the CDR3 is TGTGCCAGCAGCGTAGATGGGATATCTGAAGCTTTCTTT.

The chain uses TRBV29-1 and TRBJ2-7; D not certain. CDR1 is SQVTM, CDR2 ANQGSEA, per germline. V was cut by 5 bases and J by 0 bases, with 8 bases left in between. The CDR3 is 12 residues long. In DNA, the CDR3 is TGCAGCGTTCGGTTTCCCTCCTACGAGCAGTACTTC. It translates to CSVRFPSYEQYF.

The rearrangement links TRBV10-3 to TRBJ1-2; D possibly corresponds to TRBD1 (6 bases). The germline V gene has CDR1 ENHRY and CDR2 SYGVKD. This CDR3 comprises 12 residues. V shed 11 bases and J shed 2 bases, with 12 bases lying between them. Here the CDR3 DNA reads TGTGCCTCCCGGCAGGGGAACTATGGCTACACCTTC. As protein: CASRQGNYGYTF.

This chain links TRBV5-4 with TRBJ2-1, with D perhaps TRBD1 (5 bases). CDR1 is SGHNT, CDR2 YYREEE, per germline (reference sequence). The CDR3 contains 17 residues. V lost 0 bases and J 7 bases, leaving 20 bases between the germline ends. CDR3 amino acids: CASSLGPGGTAGNEQFF. CDR3 nucleotide sequence: TGTGCCAGCAGCTTGGGTCCGGGTGGCACCGCAGGGAATGAGCAGTTCTTC.

The chain links TRBV5-6 to TRBJ1-6; D is uncertain. The CDR3 is 15 residues long. V was pared by 0 bases and J by 13 bases, with 17 bases between. The V gene's germline CDR1 is SGHDT and CDR2 YYEEEE. The CDR3 loop reads CASSLEGSAGFPLHF. The DNA of the CDR3 is TGTGCCAGCAGCTTGGAGGGTTCTGCGGGATTTCCCCTCCACTTT.

The chain links TRBV4-1 to TRBJ1-5, with 7 bases matching TRBD1. V trimming: 1 base; J trimming: 6 bases; junction bases outside the gene matches: 6. This CDR3 is built from 15 residues. CDR1 is MGHRA, CDR2 YSYEKL, per germline. In nucleotides, the CDR3 is TGCGCCAGCAGCCAAGTGAGGGACAGCTTTCAGCCCCAGCATTTT. Translation: CASSQVRDSFQPQHF.

The V gene is TRBV5-3, the J gene TRBJ2-7; 11 bases are a match to TRBD2. TRBV5-3 is marked as an open reading frame, function uncertain. V lost 0 bases to trimming and J lost 2 bases; unmatched junction nucleotides: 7. The CDR3 has 17 residues. In DNA, the CDR3 is TGTGCCAGAAGCTTGGCCCAGACTAGCGGGAATGCCTACGAGCAGTACTTC. Amino acid sequence: CARSLAQTSGNAYEQYF.

This chain connects TRBV7-2 to TRBJ1-5; 8 nucleotides match TRBD1. The CDR3 sequence is 15 residues long. The V gene end was trimmed by 1 base and the J gene end by 1 base; junction bases not matched to a gene: 0. Germline CDR1 reads SGHTA; CDR2 reads FQGNSA. Here the CDR3 reads CASSLGTGSNQPQHF. The CDR3 coding sequence is TGTGCCAGCAGCTTAGGGACAGGGAGCAATCAGCCCCAGCATTTT.

This clone was observed a handful of times. V usage is TRBV6-5 and J usage is TRBJ1-2; 8 nucleotides agree with TRBD1. With 6 bases clipped from V and 3 bases from J, the junction kept 9 bases outside the gene matches. Germline lookup yields CDR1 MNHEY and CDR2 SVGAGI. There are 15 residues in the CDR3. The DNA for the CDR3 is TGTGCCAGCAGAAAACTCGGACAGGGAGACTATGGCTACACCTTC. Translation: CASRKLGQGDYGYTF.

The chain employs TRBV9 and TRBJ2-7; tentative D call: TRBD2 (6 bases). Trimming pared 0 bases from V and 0 bases from J, leaving 13 bases between. The CDR3 runs to 16 residues. Germline CDR1 and CDR2: SGDLS and YYNGEE. The CDR3 DNA is TGTGCCAGCAGCGTAGGGGGCCCTAGCGCCTCCTACGAGCAGTACTTC. Residues: CASSVGGPSASYEQYF.

The chain uses TRBV6-6 and TRBJ2-3, with TRBD2 identical over 10 bases. The CDR3 spans 16 residues. V dropped 8 bases and J dropped 2; count of bases not matched to a gene: 10. The germline gives CDR1 MNHNY, CDR2 SVGAGI (reference sequence). The CDR3 is CASLYGGTSDTDTQYF. Here the CDR3 DNA reads TGTGCCAGCTTGTACGGCGGGACTAGCGACACAGATACGCAGTATTTT.

J is TRBJ2-7 and V is TRBV2; D is unresolved. Germline V CDR1 and CDR2: SNHLY, FYNNEI. CDR3 length equals 14 residues. V was cut by 4 bases and J by 0 bases, with 10 bases left in between. The CDR3 loop reads CASSADWVSYEQYF. The CDR3 bases are TGTGCCAGCAGTGCTGACTGGGTCTCCTACGAGCAGTACTTC.

The V and J genes are TRBV5-1 and TRBJ1-2, with TRBD1 matching over 7 bases. The germline CDR1 and CDR2 sequences are SGHRS and YFSETQ. This CDR3 is 15 amino acids long. V dropped 0 bases and J dropped 4; count of bases not matched to a gene: 6. The CDR3 here is CASSLAVGTVYGYTF. CDR3 in DNA: TGCGCCAGCAGCTTGGCGGTCGGGACAGTCTATGGCTACACCTTC.

The chain is built from TRBV21-1 and TRBJ2-1; the D call TRBD2 from the table was never checked on the DNA. TRBV21-1 is shown as a pseudogene. This CDR3 spans 19 amino acids. The CDR3 protein is CASSKGRTASGVNYNEQFF. The CDR3 nucleotides read TGTGCCAGCAGCAAAGGCAGGACGGCTAGCGGGGTAAACTACAATGAGCAGTTCTTC.

V usage is TRBV7-9 and J usage is TRBJ2-7; tentatively, D is TRBD2 (6 bases). The germline CDR1 and CDR2 sequences are SEHNR and FQNEAQ (reference sequence). The CDR3 is 13 amino acids. V lost 1 base, J lost 7 bases, and 11 bases lay in between. CDR3 coding DNA: TGTGCCAGCAGCTTAGTTGGACTACAGGAGCAGTACTTC. As protein: CASSLVGLQEQYF. Full variable domain (outside the CDR3, taken from reference TRBV7-9 and TRBJ2-7): DTGVSQNPRHKITKRGQNVTFRCDPISEHNRLYWYRQTLGQGPEFLTYFQNEAQLEKSRLLSDRFSAERPKGSFSTLEIQRTEQGDSAMYLCASSLVGLQEQYFGPGTRLTVT.

The chain links TRBV6-6 to TRBJ1-2; a weak D match, TRBD1 (5 bases). Germline CDR1 and CDR2: MNHNY and SVGAGI (reference sequence). This CDR3 has 14 residues. Trimming left V 6 bases short and J 8 bases short, with 19 bases between. The CDR3 protein is CASSQPLRDVGYTF. In DNA, the CDR3 is TGTGCCAGCAGCCAGCCGTTAAGGGACGTGGGCTACACCTTC.

V is TRBV30 and J is TRBJ2-2, with 10 bases aligning to TRBD2. The CDR3 is 15 amino acids. V lost 2 bases, J lost 6 bases, and 6 bases stayed unmatched. Germline-derived CDR1 and CDR2 are GTSNPN and SVGIG (reference sequence). The CDR3 sequence is CAWSRSGRGAGELFF. The CDR3 DNA reads TGTGCCTGGAGTAGGAGCGGGAGGGGGGCCGGGGAGCTGTTTTTT.

This chain links TRBV6-5 with TRBJ1-1; a possible D gene is TRBD1 (6 bases). CDR3 length equals 14 residues. Per the germline V gene, CDR1 is MNHEY and CDR2 is SVGAGI. V was clipped by 1 base and J by 3 bases, with 9 bases between them. The CDR3 DNA follows: TGTGCCAGCAGTTACTTTGGGGGCGACACTGAAGCTTTCTTT. It is translated as CASSYFGGDTEAFF.

V is TRBV27 and J is TRBJ1-6, with D uncertain. Germline V gene sequence: CDR1 MNHEY, CDR2 SMNVEV (reference sequence). The V and J ends lost 4 bases and 7 bases respectively, with 17 bases between them. CDR3 length: 16 residues. In nucleotides, the CDR3 is TGTGCCAGCAGTTATCGCCTCCCGGTGGGAAATTCACCCCTCCACTTT. Protein product: CASSYRLPVGNSPLHF.

The chain is built from TRBV6-5 and TRBJ2-7, with a possible D match to TRBD2 (6 bases). Germline V gene data show CDR1 as MNHEY and CDR2 as SVGAGI. The CDR3 sequence is 12 residues long. Trimming cost V 3 bases and J 6 bases, with 9 bases left between them. CDR3 sequence: CASSYVGGEQYF. The DNA for the CDR3 is TGTGCCAGCAGTTATGTGGGGGGCGAGCAGTACTTC.

The chain carries TRBV5-1 and TRBJ2-3; D might be TRBD2 (7 bases). This CDR3 has 15 residues. Germline CDR1 reads SGHRS; CDR2 reads YFSETQ. The germline V and J ends were trimmed by 7 bases and 0 bases, with 15 bases remaining between them. CDR3 residues: CASSGGGTSTDTQYF. In nucleotides, the CDR3 is TGCGCCAGCTCGGGGGGCGGCACTAGCACAGATACGCAGTATTTT.

This chain uses TRBV7-2 with TRBJ2-1, with a possible D match to TRBD1 (5 bases). The CDR3 spans 15 residues. Germline V gives CDR1 SGHTA, CDR2 FQGNSA. Trimming stripped 1 base from V and 3 bases from J, with 10 bases between. The CDR3 DNA sequence: TGTGCCAGCAGCTTAGAGACAGCTTACTACAATGAGCAGTTCTTC. Encoded protein: CASSLETAYYNEQFF.

This sequence joins TRBV7-9 and TRBJ1-6; D gene uncertain. Per germline, CDR1 SEHNR and CDR2 FQNEAQ (reference sequence). V lost 5 bases to trimming and J lost 9 bases, with 17 bases between them. The length of the CDR3 is 15 residues. CDR3 residues: CASSTEGGGSSPLHF. The CDR3 DNA follows: TGTGCCAGCAGCACGGAGGGAGGTGGGAGTTCACCCCTCCACTTT.

This clone has just one count. This chain uses TRBV6-5 with TRBJ1-2; D perhaps matches TRBD1 (5 bases). Per germline, CDR1 MNHEY and CDR2 SVGAGI. The ends were cut back, 0 bases at V and 8 bases at J, with 19 bases in the middle. The CDR3 loop spans 16 amino acids. CDR3 protein: CASSYSNPGGTGGYTF. CDR3 in DNA: TGTGCCAGCAGTTACTCTAATCCTGGAGGGACGGGCGGCTACACCTTC.

This chain connects TRBV19 to TRBJ2-7; D unresolved. The CDR3 is 14 amino acids. Germline lookup yields CDR1 LNHDA and CDR2 SQIVND (reference sequence). The CDR3 bases are TGTGCTAGCCAGGACCTCGGAAGCTCCTACGAGCAGTACTTC. It yields the protein CASQDLGSSYEQYF.

The chain has TRBV12-3 or TRBV12-4 and TRBJ2-7; D is undetermined. V gave up 5 bases and J gave up 6 bases, with 11 bases separating them. This CDR3 spans 12 amino acids. The CDR3 loop reads CASSVINGEQYF. The CDR3 DNA reads TGTGCCAGCAGTGTAATTAATGGCGAGCAGTACTTC.